This entry is about one TCR beta chain. What it binds is not known. V lost 4 bases and J lost 12, with 15 bases in between. From germline, CDR1 is LGHDT and CDR2 YNNKEL (reference sequence). The CDR3 has 12 residues. Then a second PCR, running roughly 7 to 11 cycles, was carried out with a sample-barcoded 5' primer and a J-beta primer mix. TCRdb re-derived calls from the 5' RACE reads in MiXCR, one entry per CDR3 protein. The data show some 930,000 distinct CDR3 sequences, about 27% seen once. These data are taken from a study of blood T cells in healthy people across ages. General observations from the study: Correlation between TCR beta diversity and naive T cell percentage was strong.

These same data were also listed under a study on T cells of mothers and their children. Per that paper: Study donors consisted of a few healthy Caucasian mothers and their six children. Extracted RNA, in its entirety, went into cDNA synthesis at around 1.4 ug per 15 ul. Whether pairs are related or unrelated, thymic selection shapes their TCR recombination output in much the same way.

This sequence joins TRBV3-1 and TRBJ1-2; weak D call: TRBD1 (6 bases). The clonotype originates from a woman aged 35 to 49 in good health. The sequenced material came from blood. The CDR3 sequence: CASSRYRDKNTF. For the CDR3, the DNA is TGTGCCAGCAGCCGGTACCGGGACAAAAACACCTTC.